This T cell receptor (beta chain) comes out of a study of response to subunit inactivated influenza vaccine. Broader study findings: Each seasonal influenza vaccination, the authors suggested, recruits few new T cells.

V gave up 5 bases and J gave up 5 bases; unmatched junction bases: 9. In germline, CDR1 is SGHAT, CDR2 FQNNGV. The CDR3 is made up of 16 amino acids. A remark on this clonotype: Its antigen remains unknown.

Via MiXCR, TCRdb re-called the RT-PCR reads, giving one row per CDR3 protein. Of about 800,000 distinct CDR3 sequences listed, about 20% are singletons. V and J are TRBV11-2 and TRBJ2-3, with 11 bases matching TRBD2. This sequence was found in a man in his fifties who received an inactivated influenza vaccine. The sample in question was PBMCs from blood, obtained less than 6 days after vaccination. CDR3 sequence reads: CASSRKLAGDGDTQYF. The DNA of the CDR3 is TGTGCCAGCAGCCGTAAACTAGCGGGGGACGGAGATACGCAGTATTTT.